This entry describes one T cell receptor beta chain. Its antigen is unknown. This sample stems from a study of PD-1 blockade in mismatch repair-deficient tumors. Study context: Patients had approximately 12 mismatch repair-deficient cancer types, all previously treated and progressing. Study-level results: Rapid post-treatment expansion, then contraction, generally preceding radiologic response, marked tumor-resident clones.

Profiled with immunoSEQ multiplex PCR; TCRdb holds only in-frame clones, not every one. Of about 110,000 clones in the sample, 60% to 85% were seen once. V gave up 6 bases and J gave up 1 base; unmatched junction bases: 4. Germline V gives CDR1 MNHEY, CDR2 SVGAGI. The CDR3 spans 14 residues. The origin of this receptor is an adult with mismatch repair-deficient cancer. The rearrangement uses TRBV6-5 and TRBJ2-3, with TRBD2 matching over 7 bases. Here the sequenced sample was peripheral blood, taken about 60 weeks after starting pembrolizumab. The CDR3 is CASSPGLGTDTQYF. Here the CDR3 DNA reads TGTGCCAGCAGCCCTGGACTAGGCACAGATACGCAGTATTTT.